This T cell receptor (beta chain) was recovered during a study of blood T cell repertoires in COVID-19 (dated by TCRdb to 2019 to 2021). At the level of the whole study: The collaborator samples originated in the United States, Italy and Spain and spanned the acute and convalescent phases of COVID-19. Where available, HLA class I and class II types were taken from metadata supplied by the sample provider and were not determined by assay-based typing. The material from the prospective study consisted of cDNA or gDNA derived from T cells, B-cell-depleted T cells, or PBMCs. A freely available public database, intended as a resource for researchers studying the immune response to SARS-CoV-2, is where the repertoires were released. Samples came from the ongoing ImmuneRACE study (first 160 participants) plus 1,254 subjects from 6 global collaborators. Subjects who had been exposed to COVID-19, were actively infected with it, or had recovered from it provided the deeply sampled blood TCRbeta repertoires that made up the dataset. Sample metadata almost always included a de-identified subject ID, COVID-19 status, age in years and sex. The paper as a whole reports these results and caveats: The quantity of clinical and demographic metadata differed by source and by participant and was supplied without curation.

TCRbeta CDR3 regions were amplified from genomic DNA by means of the immunoSEQ Assay, a bias-controlled multiplex PCR. The original pipeline was this. Within the assay, amplification of reference gene primers was used to estimate how many nucleated cells each sample contained. To quantify the absolute abundance of each unique TCRbeta CDR3 rearrangement, sequence reads were collapsed and filtered. For each sample, productive Simpson clonality was calculated as the square root of Simpson's diversity index over productive rearrangements. TCRdb re-hosts the immuneACCESS table, in-frame sequences only. Its copies lack some clones; in the studies checked, an unresolved V gene accounts for under half of them, and the cause for the rest is not known. V and J calls and clone size are as listed in that table; D and trimming were resolved from the DNA. The sample contains around 150,000 clones, approximately 88% of them found a single time. The top ten clonotypes cover around 5% of the sample.

As encoded in the germline V gene (reference sequence), CDR1 is SEHNR while CDR2 is FQNEAQ. Trimming leaves V shorter by 8 bases and J shorter by 4 bases, with the junction holding 6 bases beyond the gene matches. Measured from the cysteine to the phenylalanine, the CDR3 is 14 residues long. Only CDR3 DNA is held: 42 bases, read in frame from base 1. For this clone: Its antigen is not yet known. No much larger clonotype is one base removed from it; base qualities were not supplied.

Participants in the prospective study were enrolled through a virtual design, were aged roughly 18 to 100 years, and lived in approximately 24 United States geographic areas. In the prospective study, cohorts were assigned on the basis of participant-reported clinical history obtained from a screening survey and a study questionnaire. Exposed participants were defined as having been in contact with someone with a PCR-confirmed or clinician-diagnosed COVID-19 case within 2 weeks of study entry. Mobile phlebotomists in the prospective study collected whole blood, serum and a nasopharyngeal or oropharyngeal swab from every participant. Over an approximately 2-month period, participants in the prospective study had the option of providing additional blood draws and questionnaires. Before DNA extraction, blood samples from the prospective study were shipped at room temperature or frozen.

The sample taken for sequencing was PBMCs or T cells enriched from blood (not recorded which). Here the chain combines TRBV7-9 and TRBJ1-3, and TRBD1 aligns with 9 junction nucleotides. The sequence came from a man aged 70-80 years who had been exposed to COVID-19. The CDR3 amino acid sequence is: CASYLDRGGNTIYF. The sequenced DNA: TGTGCCAGCTACCTGGACAGGGGCGGAAACACCATATATTTT.